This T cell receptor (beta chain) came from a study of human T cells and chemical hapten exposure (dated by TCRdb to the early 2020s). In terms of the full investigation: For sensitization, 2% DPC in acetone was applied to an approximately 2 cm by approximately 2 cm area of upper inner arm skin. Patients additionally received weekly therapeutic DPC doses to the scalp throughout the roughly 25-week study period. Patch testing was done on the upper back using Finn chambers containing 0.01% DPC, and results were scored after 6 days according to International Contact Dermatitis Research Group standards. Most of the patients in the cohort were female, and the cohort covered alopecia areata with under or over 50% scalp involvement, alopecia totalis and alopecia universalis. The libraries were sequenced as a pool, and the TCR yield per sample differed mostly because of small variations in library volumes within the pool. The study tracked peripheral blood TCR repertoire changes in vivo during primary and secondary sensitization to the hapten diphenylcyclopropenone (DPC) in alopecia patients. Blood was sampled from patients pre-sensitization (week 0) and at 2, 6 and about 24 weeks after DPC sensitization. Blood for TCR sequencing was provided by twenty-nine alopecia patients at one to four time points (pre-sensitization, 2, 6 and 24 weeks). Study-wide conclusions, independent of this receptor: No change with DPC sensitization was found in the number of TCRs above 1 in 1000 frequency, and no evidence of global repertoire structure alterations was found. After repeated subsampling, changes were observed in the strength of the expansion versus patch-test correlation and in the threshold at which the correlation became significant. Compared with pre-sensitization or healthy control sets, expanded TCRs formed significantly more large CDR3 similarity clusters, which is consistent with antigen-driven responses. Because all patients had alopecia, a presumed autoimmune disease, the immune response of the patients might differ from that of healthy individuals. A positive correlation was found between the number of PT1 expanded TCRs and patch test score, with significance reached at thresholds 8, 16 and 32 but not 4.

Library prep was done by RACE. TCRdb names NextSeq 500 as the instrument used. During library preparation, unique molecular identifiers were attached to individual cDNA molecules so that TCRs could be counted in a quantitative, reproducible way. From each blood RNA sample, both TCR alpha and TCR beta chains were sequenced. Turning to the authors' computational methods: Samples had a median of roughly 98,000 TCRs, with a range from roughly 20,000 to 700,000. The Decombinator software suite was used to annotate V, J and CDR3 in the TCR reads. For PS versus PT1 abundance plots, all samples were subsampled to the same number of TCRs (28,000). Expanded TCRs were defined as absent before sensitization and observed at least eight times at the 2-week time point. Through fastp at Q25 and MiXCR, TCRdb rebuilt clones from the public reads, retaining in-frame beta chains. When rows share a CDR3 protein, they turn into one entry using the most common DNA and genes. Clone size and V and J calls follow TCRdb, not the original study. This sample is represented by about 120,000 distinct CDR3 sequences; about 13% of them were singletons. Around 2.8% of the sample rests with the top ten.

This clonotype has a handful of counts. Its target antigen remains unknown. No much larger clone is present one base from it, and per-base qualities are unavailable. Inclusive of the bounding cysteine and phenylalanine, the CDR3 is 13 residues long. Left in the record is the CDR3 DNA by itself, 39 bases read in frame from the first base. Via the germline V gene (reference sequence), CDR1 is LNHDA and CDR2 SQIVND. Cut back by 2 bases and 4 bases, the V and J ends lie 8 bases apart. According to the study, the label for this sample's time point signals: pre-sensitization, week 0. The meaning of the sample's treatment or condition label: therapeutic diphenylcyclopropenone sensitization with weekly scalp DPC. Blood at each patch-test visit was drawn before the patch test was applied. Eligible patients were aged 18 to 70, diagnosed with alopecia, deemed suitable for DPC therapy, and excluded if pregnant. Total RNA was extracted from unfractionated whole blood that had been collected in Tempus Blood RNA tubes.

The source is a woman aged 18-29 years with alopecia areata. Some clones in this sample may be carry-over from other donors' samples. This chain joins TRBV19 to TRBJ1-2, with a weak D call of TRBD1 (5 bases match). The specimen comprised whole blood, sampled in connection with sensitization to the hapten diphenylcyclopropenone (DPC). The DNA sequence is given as TGTGCCAGTAGTATACTGCAGGGCTATGGCTACACCTTC. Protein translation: CASSILQGYGYTF. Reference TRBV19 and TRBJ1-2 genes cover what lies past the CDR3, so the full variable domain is DGGITQSPKYLFRKEGQNVTLSCEQNLNHDAMYWYRQDPGQGLRLIYYSQIVNDFQKGDIAEGYSVSREKKESFPLTVTSAQKNPTAFYLCASSILQGYGYTFGSGTRLTVV.